This T cell receptor (beta chain) appears in the sequencing data of a study of blood T cell repertoires in COVID-19. Whole-study context: Samples taken during acute and convalescent COVID-19 were collected in the United States, Italy and Spain. The cDNA or gDNA used as material had been derived from T cells, B-cell-depleted T cells, or PBMCs.

Per the authors' pipeline: Amplification with reference gene primers provided the estimates of nucleated cell counts. The protocol was immunoSEQ multiplex PCR, while the TCRdb copy is restricted to in-frame clones and leaves out a portion. The DNA was the basis for D and trimming; V, J and clone size are from that table. This table holds some 120,000 clones, more than 65% found once. The germline V and J ends were trimmed by 4 bases and 2 bases, with 8 bases remaining between them. Germline V CDR1 and CDR2: WSHSY, SAAADI. This CDR3 has 13 amino acids. There are a few counts of this clone. The V gene is TRBV10-2, the J gene TRBJ1-2, with D unresolved. The source material was peripheral blood. This receptor was identified in a woman in her sixties or seventies with acute or convalescent COVID-19. For the CDR3, the DNA is TGCGCCAGCAGTGCAACGGGAAACTATGGCTACACCTTC. Protein: CASSATGNYGYTF.